This entry lists 30 T cell receptor beta chains sequenced from one sample in a study of blood T cell repertoires in COVID-19. Libraries were prepared by immunoSEQ multiplex PCR; TCRdb keeps only in-frame clonotypes and omits some of them. The sample records tens of thousands of clones, 80% to 85% being singletons. The source material was peripheral blood. The receptors stem from a woman older than 75 with active or convalescent COVID-19.

This sequence joins TRBV13 and TRBJ2-3; 10 nucleotides agree with TRBD2. This CDR3 is 15 amino acids long. Germline V gene data show CDR1 as PRHDT and CDR2 as FYEKMQ (reference sequence). The V gene end was trimmed by 3 bases and the J gene end by 5 bases; junction bases not matched to a gene: 5. This chain's CDR3 is CASSLGSGGKDTQYF. DNA of the CDR3: TGTGCCAGCAGCTTGGGTAGCGGGGGGAAAGATACGCAGTATTTT.

This sequence joins TRBV6-6 and TRBJ2-1, with TRBD2 identical over 14 bases. Looked up from germline, CDR1 is MNHNY and CDR2 is SVGAGI (reference sequence). The CDR3 loop spans 18 amino acids. The V gene end was trimmed by 5 bases and the J gene end by 4 bases; junction bases not matched to a gene: 10. The CDR3 coding sequence is TGTGCCAGCAGTCCAGGACTAGCGGGGGGCCGAGGGTACAATGAGCAGTTCTTC. Residues: CASSPGLAGGRGYNEQFF.

The chain employs TRBV28 and TRBJ2-3; 8 nucleotides line up with TRBD1. V was clipped by 0 bases and J by 2 bases; unmatched bases: 7. This CDR3 comprises 17 residues. The germline gives CDR1 MDHEN, CDR2 SYDVKM. Here the CDR3 reads CASSLWGQAAYTDTQYF. In DNA form, the CDR3 reads TGTGCCAGCAGTTTATGGGGACAGGCGGCCTACACAGATACGCAGTATTTT.

This chain joins TRBV18 and TRBJ2-4, with TRBD2 as a possible D gene (5 bases). The CDR3 covers 15 residues. V gave up 0 bases and J gave up 3 bases, with 9 bases separating them. Germline V gene data show CDR1 as KGHSH and CDR2 as LQKENI. CDR3 sequence reads: CASSPPSGVKNIQYF. The CDR3, as DNA: TGTGCCAGCTCACCACCCTCCGGGGTCAAAAACATTCAGTACTTC. Variable domain in full (rest from reference TRBV18 and TRBJ2-4): NAGVMQNPRHLVRRRGQEARLRCSPMKGHSHVYWYRQLPEEGLKFMVYLQKENIIDESGMPKERFSAEFPKEGPSILRIQQVVRGDSAAYFCASSPPSGVKNIQYFGAGTRLSVL.

The chain employs TRBV4-3 and TRBJ1-2, with 8 bases lining up with TRBD1. The CDR3 is 13 amino acids. The germline gives CDR1 LGHNA, CDR2 YSLEER. Losses at the gene ends were 4 bases for V and 5 bases for J; bases not matched to a gene: 3. The CDR3 region has the DNA TGCGCCAGCAGCCCAGGACAGGGATATGGCTACACCTTC. This sequence encodes CASSPGQGYGYTF.

The V and J genes are TRBV19 and TRBJ1-6; 10 positions match TRBD1. CDR1 LNHDA and CDR2 SQIVND come from the germline V gene (reference sequence). The CDR3 spans 16 residues. The J segment lost 8 bases and the V segment lost 1 base, leaving 5 bases of the junction unmatched. The CDR3 coding sequence is TGTGCCAGTAGTATAGGGGACAGGGGAGTGGATTCACCCCTCCACTTT. Residues: CASSIGDRGVDSPLHF.

The chain links TRBV10-3 to TRBJ1-3; D not resolved. Deletions cut 4 bases from V and 6 bases from J, with 10 bases between. Germline loops: CDR1 ENHRY, CDR2 SYGVKD. The CDR3 has 13 residues. CDR3 in amino acids: CAISGRAQNTIYF. The CDR3 DNA reads as TGTGCCATCAGTGGGCGGGCGCAAAACACCATATATTTT.

This chain uses TRBV28 with TRBJ2-1; D unresolved. V was shortened by 8 bases and J by 2 bases, with 4 bases between the two germline ends. Germline CDR1 is MDHEN and CDR2 is SYDVKM. The length of the CDR3 is 11 residues. CDR3 protein: CASGPYNEQFF. CDR3 in DNA: TGTGCCAGCGGGCCCTACAATGAGCAGTTCTTC.

The chain carries TRBV6-6 and TRBJ1-1, with D tentatively TRBD1 (6 bases). CDR1 is MNHNY, CDR2 SVGAGI, per germline (reference sequence). Trimming stripped 7 bases from V and 11 bases from J, with 14 bases between. The CDR3 covers 11 residues. CDR3: CASIKQGLAFF. The DNA for the CDR3 is TGTGCCAGCATAAAACAGGGCTTGGCTTTCTTT.

The V gene is TRBV7-3, the J gene TRBJ2-2; 8 nucleotides line up with TRBD1. The germline gives CDR1 SGHTA, CDR2 FQGTGA. J lost 7 bases, V lost 0 bases, and 10 bases had no gene match. There are 17 residues in the CDR3. CDR3 DNA: TGTGCCAGCAGCTTAACCGGGGACAGGCTAAGTCACGGGGAGCTGTTTTTT. It is translated as CASSLTGDRLSHGELFF.

The V call is TRBV11-2, the J call TRBJ1-6; TRBD1 is a possible D gene (5 bases). With 6 bases removed from V and 0 bases from J, the gap between germline ends came to 9 bases. Germline CDR1 and CDR2: SGHAT and FQNNGV. This CDR3 comprises 15 residues. CDR3 loop: CASRWGDSYNSPLHF. The CDR3 coding sequence is TGTGCCAGCAGGTGGGGGGACTCCTATAATTCACCCCTCCACTTT.

This clone was seen at least ten times. The chain combines TRBV7-2 with TRBJ2-5, with a possible D match to TRBD2 (5 bases). Germline CDR1 reads SGHTA; CDR2 reads FQGNSA. CDR3 length: 15 amino acids. The germline V and J ends were trimmed by 3 bases and 5 bases, with 16 bases remaining between them. CDR3 sequence (DNA): TGTGCCAGCAGCTTTGGGTACGGGATGGGGGAGACCCAGTACTTC. This codes for CASSFGYGMGETQYF.

The chain couples TRBV24-1 to TRBJ1-5; D unresolved. CDR3 length: 12 amino acids. The germline CDR1 and CDR2 sequences are KGHDR and SFDVKD. V lost 4 bases to trimming and J lost 4 bases, with 4 bases between them. The CDR3 sequence: CATSDPNQPQHF. CDR3 bases: TGTGCCACCAGTGACCCGAATCAGCCCCAGCATTTT.

The V and J genes are TRBV19 and TRBJ1-2, with D possibly being TRBD1 (6 bases). This CDR3 is 15 amino acids long. Looked up from germline, CDR1 is LNHDA and CDR2 is SQIVND (reference sequence). Trimming removed 6 bases at V and 1 base at J, with 15 bases between. The CDR3 is CASRDLGTYNYGYTF. CDR3 DNA sequence: TGTGCCAGTAGGGATCTTGGGACATATAACTATGGCTACACCTTC.

This clone appeared once. The chain has TRBV6-5 and TRBJ1-1; D ambiguous. The CDR3 is 15 amino acids. V was trimmed by 0 bases and J by 4 bases, leaving 12 bases between them. CDR1 MNHEY and CDR2 SVGAGI come from the germline V gene. The CDR3 DNA follows: TGTGCCAGCAGTTACTCGACGCGAGGCGCCACTGAAGCTTTCTTT. Translating gives CASSYSTRGATEAFF.

V is TRBV4-2 and J is TRBJ2-3; 9 nucleotides match TRBD1. The CDR3 spans 16 residues. Trimming took 0 bases from V and 3 from J; bases not matched to a gene: 4. Germline CDR1 LGHNA, CDR2 YNFKEQ. CDR3 sequence reads: CASSQEPDRGTDTQYF. As DNA, the CDR3 is TGTGCCAGCAGCCAAGAGCCGGACAGGGGTACAGATACGCAGTATTTT.

Here the CDR3 reads CATSQIRGAETQYF. The CDR3 bases are TGTGCCACCAGCCAGATCAGGGGGGCAGAGACCCAGTACTTC. This chain uses TRBV15 with TRBJ2-5; TRBD1 is a possible D gene (7 bases). The CDR3 loop spans 14 amino acids. The V end was cut by 5 bases, the J end by 4 bases, with 14 bases between. Germline V CDR1 and CDR2: LNHNV, YYDKDF (reference sequence).

The chain recombines TRBV19 with TRBJ1-2; 7 nucleotides match TRBD1. With V trimmed by 7 bases and J by 5 bases, 4 bases remained unmatched. Germline V gene data show CDR1 as LNHDA and CDR2 as SQIVND (reference sequence). CDR3 length equals 12 residues. The CDR3 DNA sequence: TGTGCCAGTATACAGGGGACTTATGGCTACACCTTC. This translates into CASIQGTYGYTF.

The chain employs TRBV10-3 and TRBJ1-1, with 10 nucleotides matching TRBD1. Germline trimming cut 0 bases from V and 10 bases from J; bases unmatched to any gene: 11. This CDR3 is built from 16 residues. Germline-derived CDR1 and CDR2 are ENHRY and SYGVKD. The CDR3 is CAISESIIGTGAAAFF. The CDR3 DNA reads TGTGCCATCAGTGAGTCGATTATAGGGACAGGGGCTGCAGCTTTCTTT.

The chain couples TRBV7-2 to TRBJ1-6; TRBD1 is a possible D gene (6 bases). V was cut by 1 base and J by 8 bases, with 18 bases left in between. Germline V gene data show CDR1 as SGHTA and CDR2 as FQGNSA. The CDR3 length is 17 residues. In DNA form, the CDR3 reads TGTGCCAGCAGCTTAGGATTGGTGGGGGCTGGAGATTCACCCCTCCACTTT. It specifies CASSLGLVGAGDSPLHF.

The chain combines TRBV5-1 with TRBJ2-7; TRBD1 agrees at 9 bases. V trimming: 4 bases; J trimming: 6 bases; junction bases outside the gene matches: 11. Germline lookup yields CDR1 SGHRS and CDR2 YFSETQ. The CDR3 consists of 15 residues. The CDR3: CASSVKGQGGSEQYF. CDR3 bases: TGCGCCAGCAGCGTAAAGGGACAGGGTGGGAGCGAGCAGTACTTC. Variable domain in full (rest from reference TRBV5-1 and TRBJ2-7): KAGVTQTPRYLIKTRGQQVTLSCSPISGHRSVSWYQQTPGQGLQFLFEYFSETQRNKGNFPGRFSGRQFSNSRSEMNVSTLELGDSALYLCASSVKGQGGSEQYFGPGTRLTVT.

The chain uses TRBV19 and TRBJ1-3, with D tentatively TRBD1 (5 bases). CDR1 and CDR2 from the germline V gene are LNHDA and SQIVND (reference sequence). The CDR3 sequence is 16 residues long. V lost 3 bases, J lost 0 bases, and 12 bases lay in between. CDR3: CASSILGQNSGNTIYF. The CDR3 DNA follows: TGTGCCAGTAGTATCCTTGGACAAAACTCTGGAAACACCATATATTTT.

The J gene is TRBJ2-3, the V gene TRBV7-2; 10 bases agree with TRBD2. The V and J ends lost 6 bases and 1 base, in that order; junction bases with no gene match: 7. The CDR3 is made up of 16 amino acids. Germline lookup yields CDR1 SGHTA and CDR2 FQGNSA. This CDR3 is CASSGKREGGTDTQYF. Written as DNA, the CDR3 is TGTGCCAGCAGTGGAAAGCGGGAGGGGGGCACAGATACGCAGTATTTT.

This CDR3 reads CASSQEGVYGYTF. The DNA of the CDR3 is TGCGCCAGCAGCCAAGAAGGGGTCTATGGCTACACCTTC. The chain links TRBV4-3 to TRBJ1-2; a weak D match, TRBD1 (5 bases). There are 13 residues in the CDR3. Germline CDR1 and CDR2: LGHNA and YSLEER. V lost 0 bases, J lost 4 bases, and 6 bases lay in between.

The chain recombines TRBV5-4 with TRBJ2-5, with TRBD1 as a possible D gene (6 bases). Germline assignment: CDR1 SGHNT and CDR2 YYREEE (reference sequence). V lost 0 bases, J lost 2 bases, and 8 bases lay in between. CDR3 length: 14 residues. The CDR3: CASSLGTEQETQYF. The CDR3 DNA follows: TGTGCCAGCAGCTTGGGGACAGAACAAGAGACCCAGTACTTC.

V is TRBV5-6 and J is TRBJ2-5; possible D gene TRBD1, 5 bases. V shed 0 bases and J shed 11 bases, with 11 bases lying between them. This CDR3 comprises 12 residues. In germline, CDR1 is SGHDT, CDR2 YYEEEE. Here the CDR3 DNA reads TGTGCCAGCAGCTTGGCGGACAACCAGCAGTACTTC. Amino acid sequence: CASSLADNQQYF.

The chain carries TRBV11-3 and TRBJ2-7, with 7 nucleotides matching TRBD1. Germline V gene sequence: CDR1 SGHNT, CDR2 YENEEA. Losses at the gene ends were 4 bases for V and 2 bases for J; bases not matched to a gene: 5. There are 14 residues in the CDR3. The DNA of the CDR3 is TGTGCCAGCAGCTCCTCTGGGACAGCCTACGAGCAGTACTTC. Protein sequence: CASSSSGTAYEQYF. Full variable domain (rest looked up from reference TRBV11-3 and TRBJ2-7): EAGVVQSPRYKIIEKKQPVAFWCNPISGHNTLYWYLQNLGQGPELLIRYENEEAVDDSQLPKDRFSAERLKGVDSTLKIQPAELGDSAVYLCASSSSGTAYEQYFGPGTRLTVT.

This clone has more than one count but fewer than ten. V is TRBV7-2 and J is TRBJ2-1; 10 bases are shared with TRBD1. V trimming: 5 bases; J trimming: 2 bases; junction bases outside the gene matches: 0. Germline CDR1 SGHTA, CDR2 FQGNSA. The CDR3 has 14 residues. CDR3 nucleotide sequence: TGTGCCAGCAGCGACAGGGGGCCCTACAATGAGCAGTTCTTC. Translated, it gives CASSDRGPYNEQFF.

V is TRBV2 and J is TRBJ1-1, with D perhaps TRBD1 (6 bases). V lost 10 bases, J lost 0 bases, and 9 bases lay in between. The CDR3 is 12 residues long. Germline V gene data show CDR1 as SNHLY and CDR2 as FYNNEI. The CDR3 DNA follows: TGTGCCACTACAGGGATGAACACTGAAGCTTTCTTT. It translates to CATTGMNTEAFF.

This chain links TRBV9 with TRBJ2-2; D might be TRBD1 (5 bases). Trimming left V 0 bases short and J 3 bases short, with 12 bases between. Germline V CDR1 and CDR2: SGDLS, YYNGEE. This CDR3 region has 16 residues. CDR3 in amino acids: CASSVGQFRDTGELFF. The CDR3 nucleotides are TGTGCCAGCAGCGTAGGACAGTTCAGGGACACCGGGGAGCTGTTTTTT.